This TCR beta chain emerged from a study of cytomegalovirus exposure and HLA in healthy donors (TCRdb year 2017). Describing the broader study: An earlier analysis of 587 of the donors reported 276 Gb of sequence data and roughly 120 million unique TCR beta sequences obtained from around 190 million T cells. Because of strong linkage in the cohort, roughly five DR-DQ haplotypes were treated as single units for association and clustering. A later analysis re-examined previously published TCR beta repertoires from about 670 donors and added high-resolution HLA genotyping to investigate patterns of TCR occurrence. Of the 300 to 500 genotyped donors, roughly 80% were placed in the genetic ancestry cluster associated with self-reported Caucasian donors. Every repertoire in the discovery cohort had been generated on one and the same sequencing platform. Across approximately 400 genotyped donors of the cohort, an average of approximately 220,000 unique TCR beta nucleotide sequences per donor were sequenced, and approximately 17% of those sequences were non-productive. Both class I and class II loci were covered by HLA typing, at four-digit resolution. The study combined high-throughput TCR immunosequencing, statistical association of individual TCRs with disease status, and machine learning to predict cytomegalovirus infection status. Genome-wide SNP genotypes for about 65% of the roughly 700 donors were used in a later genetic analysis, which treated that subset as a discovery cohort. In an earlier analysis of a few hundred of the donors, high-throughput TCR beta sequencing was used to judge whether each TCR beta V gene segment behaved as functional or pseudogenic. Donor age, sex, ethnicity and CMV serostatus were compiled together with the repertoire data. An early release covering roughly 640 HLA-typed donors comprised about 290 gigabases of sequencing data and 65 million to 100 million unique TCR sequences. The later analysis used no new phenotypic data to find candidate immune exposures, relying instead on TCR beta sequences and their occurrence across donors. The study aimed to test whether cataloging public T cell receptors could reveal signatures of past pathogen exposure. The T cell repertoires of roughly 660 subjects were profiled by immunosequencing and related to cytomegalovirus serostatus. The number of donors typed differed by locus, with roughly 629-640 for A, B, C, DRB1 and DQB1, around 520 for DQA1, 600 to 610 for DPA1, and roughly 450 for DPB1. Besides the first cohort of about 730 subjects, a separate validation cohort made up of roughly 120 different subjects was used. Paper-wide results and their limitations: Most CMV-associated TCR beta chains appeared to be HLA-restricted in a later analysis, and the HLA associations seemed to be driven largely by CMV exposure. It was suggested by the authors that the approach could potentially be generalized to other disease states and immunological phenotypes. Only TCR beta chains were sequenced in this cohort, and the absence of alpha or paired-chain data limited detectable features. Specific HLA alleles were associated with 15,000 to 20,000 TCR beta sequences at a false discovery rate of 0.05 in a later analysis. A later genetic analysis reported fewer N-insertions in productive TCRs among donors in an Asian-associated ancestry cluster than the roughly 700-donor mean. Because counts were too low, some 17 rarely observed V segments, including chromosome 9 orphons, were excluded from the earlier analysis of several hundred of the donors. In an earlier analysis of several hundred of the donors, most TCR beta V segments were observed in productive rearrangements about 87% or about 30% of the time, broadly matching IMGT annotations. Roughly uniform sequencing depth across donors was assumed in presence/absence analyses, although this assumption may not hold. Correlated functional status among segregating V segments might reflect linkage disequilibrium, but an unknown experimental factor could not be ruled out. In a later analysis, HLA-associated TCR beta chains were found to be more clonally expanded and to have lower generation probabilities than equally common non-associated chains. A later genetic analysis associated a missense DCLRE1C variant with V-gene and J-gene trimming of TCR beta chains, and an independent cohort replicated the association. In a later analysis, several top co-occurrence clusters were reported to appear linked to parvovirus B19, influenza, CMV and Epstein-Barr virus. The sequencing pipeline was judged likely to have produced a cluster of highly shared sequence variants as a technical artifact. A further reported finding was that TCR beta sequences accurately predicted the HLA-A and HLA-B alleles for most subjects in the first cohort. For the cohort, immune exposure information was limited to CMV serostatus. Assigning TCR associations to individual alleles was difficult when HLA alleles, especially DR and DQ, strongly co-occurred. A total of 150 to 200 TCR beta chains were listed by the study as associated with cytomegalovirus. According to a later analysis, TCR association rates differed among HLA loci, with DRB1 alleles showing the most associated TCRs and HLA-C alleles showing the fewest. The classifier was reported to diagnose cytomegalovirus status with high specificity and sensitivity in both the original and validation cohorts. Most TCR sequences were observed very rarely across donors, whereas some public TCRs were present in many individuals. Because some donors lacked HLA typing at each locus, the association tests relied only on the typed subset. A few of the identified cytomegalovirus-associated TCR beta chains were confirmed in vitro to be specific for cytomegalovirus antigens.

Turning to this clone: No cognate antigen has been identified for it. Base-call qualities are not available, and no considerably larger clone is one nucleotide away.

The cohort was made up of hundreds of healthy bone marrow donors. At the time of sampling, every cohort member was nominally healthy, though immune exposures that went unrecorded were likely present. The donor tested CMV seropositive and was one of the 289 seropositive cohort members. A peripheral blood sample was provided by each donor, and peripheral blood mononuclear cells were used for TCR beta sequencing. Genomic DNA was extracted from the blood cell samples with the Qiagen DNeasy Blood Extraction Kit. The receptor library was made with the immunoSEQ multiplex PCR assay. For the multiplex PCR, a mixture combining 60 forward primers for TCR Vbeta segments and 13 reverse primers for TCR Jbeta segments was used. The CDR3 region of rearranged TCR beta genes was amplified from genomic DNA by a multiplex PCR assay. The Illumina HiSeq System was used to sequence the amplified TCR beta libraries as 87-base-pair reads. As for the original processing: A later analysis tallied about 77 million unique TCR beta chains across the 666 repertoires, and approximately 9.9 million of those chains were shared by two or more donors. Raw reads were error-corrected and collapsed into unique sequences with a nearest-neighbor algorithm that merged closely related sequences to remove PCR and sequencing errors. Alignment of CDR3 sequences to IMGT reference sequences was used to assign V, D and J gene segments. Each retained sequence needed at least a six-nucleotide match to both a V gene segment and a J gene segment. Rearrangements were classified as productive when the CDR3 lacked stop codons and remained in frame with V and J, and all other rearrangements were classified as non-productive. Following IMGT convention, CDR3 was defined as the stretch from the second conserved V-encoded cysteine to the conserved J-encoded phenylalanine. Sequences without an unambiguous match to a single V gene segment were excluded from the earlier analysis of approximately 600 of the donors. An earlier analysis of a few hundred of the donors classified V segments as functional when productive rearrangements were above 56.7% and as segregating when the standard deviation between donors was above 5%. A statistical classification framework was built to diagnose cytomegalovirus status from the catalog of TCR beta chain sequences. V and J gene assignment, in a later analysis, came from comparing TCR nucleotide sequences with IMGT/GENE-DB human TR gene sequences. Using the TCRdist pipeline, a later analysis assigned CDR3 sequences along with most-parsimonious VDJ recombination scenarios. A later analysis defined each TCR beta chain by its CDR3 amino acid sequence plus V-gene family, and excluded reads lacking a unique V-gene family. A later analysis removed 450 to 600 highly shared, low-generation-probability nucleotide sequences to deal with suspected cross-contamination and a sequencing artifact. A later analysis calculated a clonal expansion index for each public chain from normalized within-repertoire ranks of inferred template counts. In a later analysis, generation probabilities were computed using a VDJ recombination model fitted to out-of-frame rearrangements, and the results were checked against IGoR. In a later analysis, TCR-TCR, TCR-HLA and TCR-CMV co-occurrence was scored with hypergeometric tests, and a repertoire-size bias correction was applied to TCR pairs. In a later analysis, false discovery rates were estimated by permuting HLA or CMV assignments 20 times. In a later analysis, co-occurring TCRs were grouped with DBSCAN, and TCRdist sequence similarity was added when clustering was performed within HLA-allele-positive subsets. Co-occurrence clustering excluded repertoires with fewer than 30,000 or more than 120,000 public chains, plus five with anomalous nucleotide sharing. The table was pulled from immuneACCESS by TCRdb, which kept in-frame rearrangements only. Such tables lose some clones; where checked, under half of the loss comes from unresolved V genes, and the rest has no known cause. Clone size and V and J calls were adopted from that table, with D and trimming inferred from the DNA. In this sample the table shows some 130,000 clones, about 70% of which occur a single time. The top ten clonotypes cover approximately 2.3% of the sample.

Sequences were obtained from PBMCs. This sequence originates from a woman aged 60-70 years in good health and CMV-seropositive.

The bases read TGCGCCAGCAGCCGCGGAGGGTCCTCCTACGAGCAGTACTTC. Its coded protein is CASSRGGSSYEQYF. Here the chain combines TRBV4-1 and TRBJ2-7; D gene: possibly TRBD2, on 6 matching bases. Taken from cysteine to phenylalanine, the CDR3 has 14 residues. Only the CDR3 part of the read is kept: 42 bases, read in frame from the first base. CDR1 and CDR2 were assigned from the germline V gene as MGHRA and YSYEKL. Trimming removed 4 bases from V and 0 bases from J, leaving 10 bases between the germline ends.